These T cell receptor beta chains were read from a single sample in a study of OX40 agonist ivuxolimab in advanced cancers. The data were produced by immunoSEQ multiplex PCR, yet TCRdb's version contains in-frame clones alone and is incomplete. Found here are roughly 70,000 clones, roughly 90% of them singletons; the top ten hold over 2.5%. The sample here was CD4+ or CD8+ T cells sorted from blood, taken in a trial of the OX40 agonist ivuxolimab. The receptors here all came from an adult with an advanced solid tumor such as melanoma, head and neck, liver or kidney cancer. The CDR3 runs from the conserved cysteine through the conserved F or W. The D gene is left open where the match is weak. Clone size is not always given. Where it is, it says once, few, many or a class for expanded clones.

DNA	CDR3	V	J	size	D
TGCAGTGTTCATTGGGCAGGACGCGCCACCGGGGAGCTGTTTTTT	CSVHWAGRATGELFF	TRBV29-1	TRBJ2-2	.	.
TGCGCCAGCTGGGGGCCGGGACAGTATGGAAACACCATATATTTT	CASWGPGQYGNTIYF	TRBV5-1	TRBJ1-3	few	TRBD1
TGTGCCTGGAGTGTAAATCCGGGGGCCGGGGAGCTGTTTTTT	CAWSVNPGAGELFF	TRBV30	TRBJ2-2	.	.
TGTGCCAGCAGCCCCGGACTAGCGGGAGGGCTTACGCAGTATTTT	CASSPGLAGGLTQYF	TRBV5-4	TRBJ2-3	.	TRBD2
TGTGCCAGCAGAGGGACAGCCGATACGCAGTATTTT	CASRGTADTQYF	TRBV6-6	TRBJ2-3	.	TRBD1
TGTGCCAGCGGAGTTGGAAACACCATATATTTT	CASGVGNTIYF	TRBV7-9	TRBJ1-3	.	.
TGCGCCAGCAGCCCGATCAGGGAGTACAATGAGCAGTTCTTC	CASSPIREYNEQFF	TRBV5-1	TRBJ2-1	.	.
TGTGCCAGCAGTTCAGGGGGAGGGACTGGAAACACCATATATTTT	CASSSGGGTGNTIYF	TRBV25-1	TRBJ1-3	.	TRBD1
TGTGCCAGCAGCGCAGGGACTAGCGGGAGGAGGTATGGTACGCAGTATTTT	CASSAGTSGRRYGTQYF	TRBV9	TRBJ2-3	.	TRBD2
TGTGCCAGCAGTTACTCGGACACAGGGGGTTCCTACGAGCAGTACTTC	CASSYSDTGGSYEQYF	TRBV6-6	TRBJ2-7	.	TRBD1
TGTGCCAGCAGTCCCCCCGCCCCAACAGGGGGCGTTAGCTATGGCTACACCTTC	CASSPPAPTGGVSYGYTF	TRBV28	TRBJ1-2	once	TRBD1
TGTGCCAGCAGTGCGGGAGGCGGTTTCAATGAGCAGTTCTTC	CASSAGGGFNEQFF	TRBV6-1	TRBJ2-1	.	TRBD2
TGCGCCAGCAGCTTGGAGTTTGAAGGGACCCACGAGCAGTACTTC	CASSLEFEGTHEQYF	TRBV5-1	TRBJ2-7	.	.
TGTGCCAGCTCAAGGTCAGGGACTATGAACACCATATATTTT	CASSRSGTMNTIYF	TRBV18	TRBJ1-3	.	.
TGTGCCTGGAGTGACTGGTGGGGACAGGGGGAACAGCCCCAGCATTTT	CAWSDWWGQGEQPQHF	TRBV30	TRBJ1-5	.	TRBD1
TGTGCCAGCAGTCTAGCGGGAGGGACTGAGACCCAGTACTTC	CASSLAGGTETQYF	TRBV6-5	TRBJ2-5	.	TRBD2
TGTGCCTGGAGTAAGGGCGACCAAGAGACCCAGTACTTC	CAWSKGDQETQYF	TRBV30	TRBJ2-5	.	.
TGTGCCAGCGGGACAGCCGGTAGCCCCGAAGCTTTCTTT	CASGTAGSPEAFF	TRBV6-6	TRBJ1-1	.	TRBD1
TGTGCCAGCAGTGAAAGGGGGGGTTCCGGGGCCAACGTCCTGACTTTC	CASSERGGSGANVLTF	TRBV6-1	TRBJ2-6	.	.
TGTGCCCGGGAGGGGCGGGAGGGTACAGATACGCAGTATTTT	CAREGREGTDTQYF	TRBV30	TRBJ2-3	.	TRBD2
TGTGCCAGCAGTGGGGAGGGAAAACTGTTTTTT	CASSGEGKLFF	TRBV6-6	TRBJ1-4	once	.
TGTGCCAGCAGTTATGACAGGATCGGCACAGATACGCAGTATTTT	CASSYDRIGTDTQYF	TRBV27	TRBJ2-3	.	.
TGTGCCGGACGGAGGGACAGCCCGGACACTGAAGCTTTCTTT	CAGRRDSPDTEAFF	TRBV2	TRBJ1-1	once	TRBD1
TGTGCCAGCAGCCCGAGTTCAGGTGGCAGGGGCTACACCTTC	CASSPSSGGRGYTF	TRBV7-2	TRBJ1-2	.	.
TGTGCCTGGAGTAAGAGTTACGAGCAGTACTTC	CAWSKSYEQYF	TRBV30	TRBJ2-7	.	.
TGTGCCATCAGGGGGACTAGCGTTAGCACAGATACGCAGTATTTT	CAIRGTSVSTDTQYF	TRBV10-3	TRBJ2-3	.	TRBD2
TGTGCCAGCAGCGCCCCGGGACTAGCAACAGATACGCAGTATTTT	CASSAPGLATDTQYF	TRBV5-4	TRBJ2-3	.	TRBD2
TGTGCCACCAGCAGAGCACAGGGCCCCACCTACGAGCAGTACTTC	CATSRAQGPTYEQYF	TRBV15	TRBJ2-7	.	.
TGTGCCAGCAGCGGCGGGCACATGAGATCATCTGAAGCTTTCTTT	CASSGGHMRSSEAFF	TRBV16	TRBJ1-1	few	.
TGTGCCAGCAGCGCCACAGGGGCTGGAAACACCATATATTTT	CASSATGAGNTIYF	TRBV9	TRBJ1-3	once	TRBD1
TGTGCCAGCACCACCGACTCGTTCGCCACTGAAGCTTTCTTT	CASTTDSFATEAFF	TRBV7-2	TRBJ1-1	.	.
TGTGCCAGCAGCTCCCCCCAGCGGGGGAAAGAGACCCAGTACTTC	CASSSPQRGKETQYF	TRBV6-6	TRBJ2-5	.	TRBD2
TGCGCCAGCAGCCGATTGACAGGGATGTATGGCTACACCTTC	CASSRLTGMYGYTF	TRBV4-1	TRBJ1-2	.	TRBD1
TGCGCCAGCAGCGTCATGAGCGGTTTCGGGGGACAAGAGACCCAGTACTTC	CASSVMSGFGGQETQYF	TRBV5-1	TRBJ2-5	.	.
TGTGCCAGCAGTTTATTTATTCGCGGGGAGCTGTTTTTT	CASSLFIRGELFF	TRBV28	TRBJ2-2	.	.
TGCGCCAGCAGCCAAGAGACCACAGGGTCCACCGGGGAGCTGTTTTTT	CASSQETTGSTGELFF	TRBV4-1	TRBJ2-2	.	.
TGCGCCAGCAGCTCCCAGGGTAAACCCTACGAGCAGTACTTC	CASSSQGKPYEQYF	TRBV5-1	TRBJ2-7	.	.
TGCGCCAGCAGGTCGGGACTAGCGGGAGGATCGGGAGAGACCCAGTACTTC	CASRSGLAGGSGETQYF	TRBV5-1	TRBJ2-5	once	TRBD2
TGTGCCAGCAGCCGGGACGGCCTTAATGAAAAACTGTTTTTT	CASSRDGLNEKLFF	TRBV6-5	TRBJ1-4	.	.
TGTGCCAGTAGTCCTAGACAGAACGACGGGGCCAACGTCCTGACTTTC	CASSPRQNDGANVLTF	TRBV19	TRBJ2-6	.	.
TGTGCCAGTAGTAGCGGAGCACGCCAGTACTTC	CASSSGARQYF	TRBV19	TRBJ2-7	.	.
TGCGCCAGCAGTGAGTACGACAGGGCGGGGGAGCAGTACTTC	CASSEYDRAGEQYF	TRBV10-2	TRBJ2-7	.	.
TGTGCCAGCAGTTTAAGAGCGGGAGGGCCAGGGCCAGATACGCAGTATTTT	CASSLRAGGPGPDTQYF	TRBV28	TRBJ2-3	.	TRBD2
TGTGCCAGCAGCTTAGGTGGGGGCGCAGATACGCAGTATTTT	CASSLGGGADTQYF	TRBV7-9	TRBJ2-3	.	.
TGTGCCAGCAGCAAACAGGGTTTTGAGCAGTACTTC	CASSKQGFEQYF	TRBV7-2	TRBJ2-7	.	.
TGTGCCAGCTCGGGGGGCAGAGGGACAGATACGCAGTATTTT	CASSGGRGTDTQYF	TRBV28	TRBJ2-3	few	.
TGTGCCAGCAGTAGAACCGGGACAGGAAAAGCTTTCTTT	CASSRTGTGKAFF	TRBV6-5	TRBJ1-1	.	TRBD1
TGTGCCAGCAGCTTAACTAGCGGGGGCACAGATACGCAGTATTTT	CASSLTSGGTDTQYF	TRBV7-9	TRBJ2-3	.	TRBD2
TGTGCCAGCAGCTTGTTCTTCACCGGGGAGCTGTTTTTT	CASSLFFTGELFF	TRBV5-4	TRBJ2-2	.	.